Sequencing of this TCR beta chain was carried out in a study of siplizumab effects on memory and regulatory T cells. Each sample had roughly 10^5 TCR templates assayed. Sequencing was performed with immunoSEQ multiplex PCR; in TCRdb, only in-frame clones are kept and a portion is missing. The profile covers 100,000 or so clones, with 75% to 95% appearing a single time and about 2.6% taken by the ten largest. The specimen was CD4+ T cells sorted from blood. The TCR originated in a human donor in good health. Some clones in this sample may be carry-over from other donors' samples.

CDR3 nucleotide sequence: TGTGCCAGTAGTACCCGCGGGGCAACTAATGAAAAACTGTTTTTT. Amino acid sequence: CASSTRGATNEKLFF. The rearrangement uses TRBV19 and TRBJ1-4, with no clear D. V gave up 4 bases and J gave up 0 bases, with 9 bases separating them. Germline V gene sequence: CDR1 LNHDA, CDR2 SQIVND (reference sequence). The CDR3 is 15 residues long.